One and the same sample provided the 16 T cell receptor beta chains below, sequenced in a study of blood T cell repertoires in COVID-19 (dated by TCRdb to the early 2020s). The library was made by the immunoSEQ multiplex PCR assay. The immuneACCESS repertoire file appears here via TCRdb, limited to in-frame rearrangements. These files lack a portion of the clones; in checked studies, under half of the deficit traces to unresolved V genes, and the cause of the others is not known. Recorded for this sample are about 310,000 clones; roughly 89% of them occurred a single time. The ten largest clonotypes hold more than 8.5% of the sample. Material: PBMCs or T cells enriched from blood (not recorded which). These receptors were taken from a woman between 18 and 29 years old who had recovered from COVID-19.

This clone was seen once. As DNA, the CDR3 is TGTGCCAGCAGCGGGGACTTTGCCGCAGATACGCAGTATTTT. Translation gives CASSGDFAADTQYF. The chain employs TRBV5-4 and TRBJ2-3; D may be TRBD2 (6 bases). The CDR3 has 14 amino acids. Deletions cut 4 bases from V and 4 bases from J, with 13 bases between. In germline, CDR1 is SGHNT, CDR2 YYREEE (reference sequence).

This clone has only a few counts. CDR3 sequence reads: CASSEWGGRADTQYF. CDR3 coding DNA: TGTGCCAGCAGTGAATGGGGCGGGAGAGCAGATACGCAGTATTTT. The chain joins TRBV6-1 to TRBJ2-3; 7 nucleotides match TRBD2. The J segment lost 4 bases and the V segment lost 2 bases, leaving 6 bases of the junction unmatched. The CDR3 runs 15 residues. In germline, CDR1 is MNHNS, CDR2 SASEGT.

About this clone itself: This CDR3 is also generated by other DNA sequences in the sample. DNA for the CDR3: TGTGCCAGCAGACAGGGGGGGGATTCACCCCTCCACTTT. It yields the protein CASRQGGDSPLHF. The chain couples TRBV12-3 or TRBV12-4 to TRBJ1-6; TRBD1 matches 8 bases. Trimming removed 6 bases from V and 8 bases from J; junction bases left unmatched: 3. The length of the CDR3 is 13 residues.

The V call is TRBV9, the J call TRBJ1-3; no clear D. Germline lookup yields CDR1 SGDLS and CDR2 YYNGEE. Trimming shortened V by 0 bases and J by 0 bases, and 10 bases separated the two germline ends. This CDR3 spans 16 amino acids. The CDR3 here is CASSVGWQNSGNTIYF. CDR3 DNA: TGTGCCAGCAGCGTAGGTTGGCAAAACTCTGGAAACACCATATATTTT.

This rearrangement joins TRBV4-2 to TRBJ1-4; D not certain. The length of the CDR3 is 19 residues. V was clipped by 2 bases and J by 0 bases, with 19 bases between them. Germline lookup yields CDR1 LGHNA and CDR2 YNFKEQ. The CDR3 reads CASSQWATLSGTTNEKLFF. In nucleotides, the CDR3 is TGTGCCAGCAGCCAATGGGCAACCTTATCCGGAACAACTAATGAAAAACTGTTTTTT.

This chain uses TRBV28 with TRBJ2-5; D unclear. Germline V gene sequence: CDR1 MDHEN, CDR2 SYDVKM. The CDR3 consists of 11 residues. Trimming removed 4 bases from V and 2 bases from J, with 2 bases in between. The DNA for the CDR3 is TGTGCCAGCAGTTCACAAGAGACCCAGTACTTC. This sequence encodes CASSSQETQYF.

This clone was seen once. This chain joins TRBV7-2 and TRBJ1-4; no clear D. Per germline, CDR1 SGHTA and CDR2 FQGNSA. V dropped 3 bases and J dropped 6 bases, with 8 bases sitting between them. The CDR3 runs to 13 residues. The DNA for the CDR3 is TGTGCCAGCAGCTTTTCCCGGGATGAAAAACTGTTTTTT. This translates into CASSFSRDEKLFF.

The rearrangement uses TRBV19 and TRBJ2-1; 10 bases fit TRBD2. The CDR3 covers 18 residues. In germline, CDR1 is LNHDA, CDR2 SQIVND (reference sequence). The V gene end was trimmed by 2 bases and the J gene end by 3 bases; junction bases not matched to a gene: 10. CDR3 protein: CASSIMAASGGIYNEQFF. The CDR3 nucleotides are TGTGCCAGTAGTATAATGGCCGCTAGCGGGGGCATCTACAATGAGCAGTTCTTC.

The chain recombines TRBV11-1 with TRBJ2-3; 8 bases are shared with TRBD1. The CDR3 is 16 amino acids. Looked up from germline, CDR1 is SGHAT and CDR2 is FQDESV (reference sequence). The V segment lost 4 bases and the J segment 3 bases; nucleotides outside the gene matches: 9. This CDR3 reads CASSYGDRLTTDTQYF. CDR3 nucleotide sequence: TGTGCCAGCAGCTACGGGGACAGGTTAACGACAGATACGCAGTATTTT.

The rearrangement links TRBV7-3 to TRBJ2-2; a weak D match, TRBD2 (6 bases). Germline CDR1 is SGHTA and CDR2 is FQGTGA. V shed 5 bases and J shed 2 bases, with 12 bases lying between them. The CDR3 consists of 15 residues. Written as DNA, the CDR3 is TGTGCCAGCAGCAGGGCGGGACTCAACACCGGGGAGCTGTTTTTT. This codes for CASSRAGLNTGELFF. Complete variable domain (other parts from reference TRBV7-3 and TRBJ2-2): GAGVSQTPSNKVTEKGKYVELRCDPISGHTALYWYRQSLGQGPEFLIYFQGTGAADDSGLPNDRFFAVRPEGSVSTLKIQRTERGDSAVYLCASSRAGLNTGELFFGEGSRLTVL.

V gene TRBV5-1 combines with J gene TRBJ2-1; perhaps TRBD2 as D (6 bases). The V and J ends lost 1 base and 5 bases respectively, with 10 bases between them. This CDR3 comprises 14 residues. Germline-derived CDR1 and CDR2 are SGHRS and YFSETQ. CDR3 nucleotide sequence: TGCGCCAGCAGCTTGTGGGGGGAGAACAATGAGCAGTTCTTC. Residues: CASSLWGENNEQFF.

This clone occurred once. The gene calls are TRBV28 and TRBJ2-1; the D gene is possibly TRBD2 (6 bases). Germline loops: CDR1 MDHEN, CDR2 SYDVKM. The length of the CDR3 is 13 residues. Deletions cut 8 bases from V and 5 bases from J, with 13 bases between. CDR3 coding DNA: TGTGCCAGCGGAGGGCACCCCAACAATGAGCAGTTCTTC. Translated: CASGGHPNNEQFF.

The genes are TRBV7-8 and TRBJ2-1, with D tentatively TRBD2 (6 bases). Trimming shortened V by 0 bases and J by 0 bases, and 12 bases separated the two germline ends. The CDR3 loop spans 17 amino acids. Germline V gene sequence: CDR1 SGHVS, CDR2 FQNEAQ. CDR3 DNA sequence: TGTGCCAGCAGCTTAGCAAAGGGAGGAGGCTCCTACAATGAGCAGTTCTTC. Its translation: CASSLAKGGGSYNEQFF.

The rearrangement joins TRBV19 to TRBJ1-1; D may be TRBD1 (5 bases). This CDR3 has 16 amino acids. Trimming removed 1 base at V and 4 bases at J, with 16 bases between. Germline V lookup: CDR1 LNHDA, CDR2 SQIVND (reference sequence). CDR3 sequence: CASSIGTAGRSTEAFF. The CDR3, as DNA: TGTGCCAGTAGTATAGGTACCGCAGGGAGGAGCACTGAAGCTTTCTTT.

The chain recombines TRBV7-2 with TRBJ1-2; 7 positions agree with TRBD1. CDR3 length: 14 amino acids. Germline V gives CDR1 SGHTA, CDR2 FQGNSA. The V and J ends lost 7 bases and 2 bases, in that order; junction bases with no gene match: 7. The CDR3 DNA is TGTGCCAGCAACCTCCCAGGGGGGAACTATGGCTACACCTTC. Its translation: CASNLPGGNYGYTF.

The genes are TRBV5-4 and TRBJ2-1; 7 positions agree with TRBD2. The J segment lost 4 bases and the V segment lost 0 bases, leaving 10 bases of the junction unmatched. Germline CDR1 is SGHNT and CDR2 is YYREEE (reference sequence). The length of the CDR3 is 17 residues. Written as DNA, the CDR3 is TGTGCCAGCAGCTTGGCTGAGGGACTACTTACGTACAATGAGCAGTTCTTC. The encoded protein is CASSLAEGLLTYNEQFF.